The 10 T cell receptor beta chains below all came from one sample that was sequenced in a study of shared clonotypes between healthy human individuals. Using immunoSEQ multiplex PCR, the repertoire was profiled, and TCRdb retains in-frame clones only, with some absent. The table has roughly 680,000 clones, around 77% seen once. The sequenced sample consisted of memory CD4+ T cells sorted from blood. The subset here: CD45RA-negative fraction. The receptors derive from a woman in her thirties in good health.

This chain's CDR3 is CASSEGQSSYNEQFF. The CDR3 DNA sequence: TGTGCCAGCAGTGAGGGTCAGAGCTCCTACAATGAGCAGTTCTTC. The chain links TRBV6-1 to TRBJ2-1, with D hard to call. V lost 3 bases and J lost 0, with 9 bases in between. The germline V gene encodes CDR1 MNHNS and CDR2 SASEGT. The length of the CDR3 is 15 residues.

The DNA of the CDR3 is TGTGCCAGCAGTTACTCCCCGACGAGGGTCACAGATACGCAGTATTTT. Translating it yields CASSYSPTRVTDTQYF. The chain uses TRBV6-5 and TRBJ2-3; TRBD2 is a possible D gene (5 bases). The V gene lost 0 bases and the J gene lost 2 bases, with 12 bases spanning the gap. CDR1 is MNHEY, CDR2 SVGAGI, per germline. The CDR3 contains 16 residues.

The chain combines TRBV19 with TRBJ1-1; D unresolved. V was shortened by 5 bases and J by 4 bases, with 14 bases between the two germline ends. There are 14 residues in the CDR3. In germline, CDR1 is LNHDA, CDR2 SQIVND (reference sequence). CDR3 protein: CASSLATSSTEAFF. CDR3 DNA: TGTGCCAGTAGTCTGGCAACGTCATCCACTGAAGCTTTCTTT.

CDR3 bases: TGTGCCACCAGCAGAGATTATGCCGACTTAGTTTCTGGAAACACCATATATTTT. This sequence encodes CATSRDYADLVSGNTIYF. The chain is built from TRBV15 and TRBJ1-3, with D hard to call. V lost 0 bases, J lost 1 base, and 16 bases lay in between. The CDR3 covers 18 residues. Germline CDR1 and CDR2: LNHNV and YYDKDF (reference sequence). The variable domain in full, with the rest retrieved from reference TRBV15 and TRBJ1-3, is DAMVIQNPRYQVTQFGKPVTLSCSQTLNHNVMYWYQQKSSQAPKLLFHYYDKDFNNEADTPDNFQSRRPNTSFCFLDIRSPGLGDTAMYLCATSRDYADLVSGNTIYFGEGSWLTVV.

The chain links TRBV5-1 to TRBJ1-5, with TRBD1 matching 7 bases. The length of the CDR3 is 15 residues. V was pared by 4 bases and J by 4 bases, with 8 bases of the junction left unmatched. Germline-derived CDR1 and CDR2 are SGHRS and YFSETQ. CDR3 in DNA: TGCGCCAGCAGCCGCGGGGGACAGCCAAATCAGCCCCAGCATTTT. It codes for CASSRGGQPNQPQHF. Combining the CDR3 with reference TRBV5-1 and TRBJ1-5 gives the whole variable domain KAGVTQTPRYLIKTRGQQVTLSCSPISGHRSVSWYQQTPGQGLQFLFEYFSETQRNKGNFPGRFSGRQFSNSRSEMNVSTLELGDSALYLCASSRGGQPNQPQHFGDGTRLSIL.

Many counts were recorded for this clone. This rearrangement joins TRBV2 to TRBJ1-5; D is ambiguous. CDR3 size: 14 residues. The V gene lost 4 bases and the J gene lost 5 bases, with 12 bases spanning the gap. Germline CDR1 and CDR2: SNHLY and FYNNEI. The CDR3 protein is CASSARIEHQPQHF. CDR3 bases: TGTGCCAGCAGTGCCCGAATAGAACATCAGCCCCAGCATTTT.

The V gene is TRBV7-3, the J gene TRBJ2-1; 8 bases are a match to TRBD1. Germline trimming cut 5 bases from V and 8 bases from J; bases unmatched to any gene: 11. Germline loops: CDR1 SGHTA, CDR2 FQGTGA. This CDR3 has 15 residues. CDR3 in DNA: TGTGCCAGCAGCCTACGACAGGGGTCAGTCTATGAGCAGTTCTTC. Translation gives CASSLRQGSVYEQFF.

J is TRBJ2-1 and V is TRBV10-3; D gene uncertain. Germline V gives CDR1 ENHRY, CDR2 SYGVKD. The CDR3 length is 12 residues. The V end was cut by 6 bases, the J end by 9 bases, with 12 bases between. This chain's CDR3 is CAIRDLVGEQFF. DNA of the CDR3: TGTGCCATCAGGGACCTTGTAGGTGAGCAGTTCTTC.

This clone was seen only a few times. The rearrangement links TRBV6-6 to TRBJ2-5; 12 positions agree with TRBD2. CDR1 is MNHNY and CDR2 is SVGAGI in the germline V gene (reference sequence). The ends lost 5 bases at V and 0 bases at J; junction bases unmatched: 4. The length of the CDR3 is 16 residues. DNA for the CDR3: TGTGCCAGCAGTACTGGGACTAGCGGGTACCAAGAGACCCAGTACTTC. Translated: CASSTGTSGYQETQYF.

The genes are TRBV2 and TRBJ2-3; D might be TRBD2 (6 bases). The CDR3 covers 15 residues. Trimming removed 1 base at V and 5 bases at J, with 13 bases between. Germline V gene sequence: CDR1 SNHLY, CDR2 FYNNEI. DNA of the CDR3: TGTGCCAGCAGTGAAGGGAAGATAGCGGTAGATACGCAGTATTTT. Translation: CASSEGKIAVDTQYF.